One sample yielded the 32 T cell receptor beta chains listed below, sequenced in a study of blood T cell repertoires in COVID-19. Sequencing used immunoSEQ multiplex PCR; TCRdb keeps in-frame clones, though not all of them. The sample has about 270,000 clones, around nine tenths seen once. The sequenced material came from peripheral blood. These receptors originate from a man aged 40-49 years with active or convalescent COVID-19.

V and J are TRBV6-5 and TRBJ1-2; tentatively, D is TRBD1 (6 bases). This CDR3 region has 13 residues. V dropped 0 bases and J dropped 7 bases, with 9 bases sitting between them. Germline CDR1 is MNHEY and CDR2 is SVGAGI. This chain's CDR3 is CASSYSRDTGYTF. The DNA of the CDR3 is TGTGCCAGCAGTTACTCGAGGGACACTGGCTACACCTTC.

This clone came up once. The rearrangement links TRBV3-1 (or the pseudogene TRBV3-2) to TRBJ2-5; 8 bases line up with TRBD1. The CDR3 runs 14 residues. The junction had 8 bases not matched to a gene; V was cut back by 5 bases and J by 6 bases. Germline-derived CDR1 and CDR2 are LGHDT and YNNKEL (reference sequence). The CDR3 sequence is CASSGRGRLQTQYF. CDR3 nucleotides: TGTGCCAGCAGCGGCAGGGGGCGTCTTCAGACCCAGTACTTC.

The chain carries TRBV5-1 and TRBJ2-7; 7 bases line up with TRBD1. J gave up 5 bases and V 0 bases, and 8 bases lay outside the gene matches. Germline loops: CDR1 SGHRS, CDR2 YFSETQ. The CDR3 contains 15 residues. The CDR3, as DNA: TGCGCCAGCAGCTTGGAACCGGGACAGTTCCACGAGCAGTACTTC. This codes for CASSLEPGQFHEQYF. The full variable domain, its missing parts supplied by reference TRBV5-1 and TRBJ2-7, is KAGVTQTPRYLIKTRGQQVTLSCSPISGHRSVSWYQQTPGQGLQFLFEYFSETQRNKGNFPGRFSGRQFSNSRSEMNVSTLELGDSALYLCASSLEPGQFHEQYFGPGTRLTVT.

Concerning this clone itself: This sample also contains other DNA sequences that code for the same CDR3. The chain combines TRBV28 with TRBJ2-7; 7 nucleotides line up with TRBD1. The J segment lost 1 base and the V segment lost 4 bases, leaving 1 base of the junction unmatched. The CDR3 is 13 amino acids. CDR1 and CDR2 (germline): MDHEN, SYDVKM. The CDR3 nucleotides read TGTGCCAGCAGTTCGGGACAGTCCTACGAGCAGTACTTC. It specifies CASSSGQSYEQYF.

The rearrangement uses TRBV24-1 and TRBJ2-7; tentative D call: TRBD2 (5 bases). This CDR3 is built from 14 residues. Germline V gene sequence: CDR1 KGHDR, CDR2 SFDVKD. With 4 bases removed from V and 4 bases from J, the gap between germline ends came to 13 bases. CDR3 residues: CATSEGGGVYEQYF. Written as DNA, the CDR3 is TGTGCCACCAGTGAAGGCGGAGGAGTATACGAGCAGTACTTC.

The chain employs TRBV28 and TRBJ2-1, with TRBD1 identical over 7 bases. The CDR3 has 15 amino acids. Germline V gene data show CDR1 as MDHEN and CDR2 as SYDVKM. Trimming at V came to 4 bases and at J to 6 bases, leaving 9 bases not matched to a gene. The CDR3 reads CASSSPGGPSNEQFF. The CDR3 DNA reads TGTGCCAGCAGTTCACCAGGGGGACCCTCCAATGAGCAGTTCTTC.

This sequence joins TRBV30 and TRBJ1-4; D is possibly TRBD1 (6 bases). Trimming shortened V by 4 bases and J by 8 bases, and 14 bases separated the two germline ends. The germline CDR1 and CDR2 sequences are GTSNPN and SVGIG (reference sequence). This CDR3 has 13 residues. The CDR3 is CAWTNRGSEKLFF. The CDR3 coding sequence is TGTGCCTGGACCAATAGGGGGAGCGAAAAACTGTTTTTT. Using reference TRBV30 and TRBJ1-4 for the parts outside the CDR3, the full variable domain is SQTIHQWPATLVQPVGSPLSLECTVEGTSNPNLYWYRQAAGRGLQLLFYSVGIGQISSEVPQNLSASRPQDRQFILSSKKLLLSDSGFYLCAWTNRGSEKLFFGSGTQLSVL.

The J gene is TRBJ2-2, the V gene TRBV7-2; no clear D gene. V was trimmed by 4 bases and J by 5 bases, leaving 11 bases between them. The CDR3 has 14 residues. Germline CDR1 is SGHTA and CDR2 is FQGNSA. Here the CDR3 reads CASSWRRGTGELFF. The CDR3 DNA reads TGTGCCAGCAGCTGGCGCAGAGGAACCGGGGAGCTGTTTTTT.

CDR3 residues: CASSFLRGRADTEAFF. The DNA for the CDR3 is TGTGCCAGCAGTTTTCTCAGGGGGCGTGCGGACACTGAAGCTTTCTTT. The J gene is TRBJ1-1, the V gene TRBV28; 8 bases line up with TRBD1. The CDR3 sequence is 16 residues long. CDR1 is MDHEN and CDR2 is SYDVKM in the germline V gene. The ends lost 3 bases at V and 3 bases at J; junction bases unmatched: 9.

The chain couples TRBV30 to TRBJ1-3; 7 bases match TRBD1. Germline CDR1 GTSNPN, CDR2 SVGIG (reference sequence). The CDR3 extends over 15 amino acids. Losses at the gene ends were 3 bases for V and 3 bases for J; bases not matched to a gene: 8. CDR3: CAWRIGGAGGNTIYF. CDR3 nucleotide sequence: TGTGCCTGGAGAATAGGGGGCGCGGGTGGAAACACCATATATTTT.

The chain carries TRBV4-1 and TRBJ2-7; no definite D call. CDR1 and CDR2 (germline): MGHRA, YSYEKL. This CDR3 is 16 amino acids long. V was pared by 0 bases and J by 0 bases, with 12 bases between. The CDR3 coding sequence is TGCGCCAGCAGCCAAGATCAGACTTTCAGCTCCTACGAGCAGTACTTC. The encoded protein is CASSQDQTFSSYEQYF.

The CDR3 bases are TGTGCCAGCGGCGGGGGGGCCGCCACCTACGAGCAGTACTTC. Its translation: CASGGGAATYEQYF. The V and J genes are TRBV11-3 and TRBJ2-7, with 9 bases fitting TRBD2. This CDR3 spans 14 amino acids. Per germline, CDR1 SGHNT and CDR2 YENEEA. Trimming removed 8 bases from V and 2 bases from J; junction bases left unmatched: 7. Using reference TRBV11-3 and TRBJ2-7 for the parts outside the CDR3, the full variable domain is EAGVVQSPRYKIIEKKQPVAFWCNPISGHNTLYWYLQNLGQGPELLIRYENEEAVDDSQLPKDRFSAERLKGVDSTLKIQPAELGDSAVYLCASGGGAATYEQYFGPGTRLTVT.

The J gene is TRBJ1-5, the V gene TRBV9, with 8 positions matching TRBD1. Germline values: CDR1 SGDLS, CDR2 YYNGEE. V was clipped by 4 bases and J by 3 bases; unmatched bases: 6. This CDR3 region has 15 residues. The CDR3 bases are TGTGCCAGCAGCCCGGGGACAGGTAACAATCAGCCCCAGCATTTT. Translation gives CASSPGTGNNQPQHF. Drawing the rest from reference TRBV9 and TRBJ1-5, the complete variable domain is DSGVTQTPKHLITATGQRVTLRCSPRSGDLSVYWYQQSLDQGLQFLIQYYNGEERAKGNILERFSAQQFPDLHSELNLSSLELGDSALYFCASSPGTGNNQPQHFGDGTRLSIL.

This chain connects TRBV10-1 to TRBJ1-4; no firm D call. The V end was cut by 7 bases, the J end by 7 bases, with 13 bases between. CDR1 and CDR2 from the germline V gene are WNHNN and SYGVQD (reference sequence). This CDR3 spans 13 amino acids. The CDR3 DNA is TGCGCCAGCACAACCGGGATAGGTGAAAAACTGTTTTTT. Amino acids: CASTTGIGEKLFF.

The J gene is TRBJ2-2, the V gene TRBV3-1 (or the pseudogene TRBV3-2), with D possibly TRBD1 on 5 matching bases. V was cut by 2 bases and J by 6 bases, with 16 bases left in between. The CDR3 is 16 amino acids. Germline V CDR1 and CDR2: LGHDT, YNNKEL (reference sequence). The CDR3 loop is CASSQIQGFFPGELFF. CDR3 bases: TGTGCCAGCAGCCAAATCCAGGGTTTTTTCCCCGGGGAGCTGTTTTTT.

The chain uses TRBV11-2 and TRBJ1-1; D is uncertain. The germline V gene has CDR1 SGHAT and CDR2 FQNNGV. V was pared by 3 bases and J by 1 base, with 6 bases between. CDR3 size: 13 residues. The CDR3 nucleotides are TGTGCCAGCAGCTTCGGGGAGAACACTGAAGCTTTCTTT. Its protein is CASSFGENTEAFF.

This chain connects TRBV10-3 to TRBJ2-3, with 15 bases lining up with TRBD2. The CDR3 contains 15 residues. V lost 10 bases and J lost 3; bases outside the gene matches: 5. Germline V gene lookup returns CDR1 ENHRY and CDR2 SYGVKD. The CDR3 nucleotides read TGTGCCACCGGGACTAGCGGGGGGCTAACAGATACGCAGTATTTT. It specifies CATGTSGGLTDTQYF.

There are a few counts of this clone. This chain connects TRBV7-9 to TRBJ1-3; 9 bases agree with TRBD1. The germline V gene has CDR1 SEHNR and CDR2 FQNEAQ (reference sequence). The J segment lost 0 bases and the V segment lost 4 bases, leaving 1 base of the junction unmatched. The CDR3 is 15 amino acids. CDR3 residues: CASSWGQGSGNTIYF. The CDR3 DNA reads as TGTGCCAGCAGCTGGGGACAGGGCTCTGGAAACACCATATATTTT.

In DNA form, the CDR3 reads TGCGCCAGCAGCTTGGACAGGGGAGAGGGTAAGGACCAAGAGACCCAGTACTTC. This codes for CASSLDRGEGKDQETQYF. The gene calls are TRBV5-1 and TRBJ2-5; 7 bases match TRBD1. CDR1 and CDR2 from the germline V gene are SGHRS and YFSETQ. V shed 0 bases, J shed 0 bases, and the junction held 11 bases outside the gene matches. The length of the CDR3 is 18 residues.

This clone was seen more than once but under ten times. The V call is TRBV6-5, the J call TRBJ1-4; possible D gene TRBD1, 5 bases. CDR3 length equals 15 residues. V was clipped by 5 bases and J by 3 bases, with 13 bases between them. The V gene's germline CDR1 is MNHEY and CDR2 SVGAGI. The CDR3 DNA sequence: TGTGCCAGCAGTCGCCCTTTAGGGGCTAATGAAAAACTGTTTTTT. This translates into CASSRPLGANEKLFF.

The gene calls are TRBV18 and TRBJ1-2; unclear D gene. V was cut by 2 bases and J by 0 bases, with 13 bases left in between. The germline CDR1 and CDR2 sequences are KGHSH and LQKENI. This CDR3 region has 16 residues. CDR3 loop: CASSPLAGSSNYGYTF. CDR3 nucleotide sequence: TGTGCCAGCTCACCATTGGCGGGCTCATCTAACTATGGCTACACCTTC.

CDR3 nucleotides: TGTGCCTGGAGCCCAGTTCCCCACGAGCAGTACTTC. Translation: CAWSPVPHEQYF. The rearrangement joins TRBV30 to TRBJ2-7; D is unresolved. Germline CDR1 reads GTSNPN; CDR2 reads SVGIG (reference sequence). With 3 bases removed from V and 5 bases from J, the gap between germline ends came to 11 bases. The CDR3 consists of 12 residues.

Only a few counts were recorded for this clone. The rearrangement uses TRBV30 and TRBJ1-2, with a possible D match to TRBD1 (5 bases). V was pared by 1 base and J by 8 bases, with 14 bases between. This CDR3 has 13 amino acids. Germline assignment: CDR1 GTSNPN and CDR2 SVGIG (reference sequence). The CDR3: CAWSETAEGGYTF. The CDR3 coding sequence is TGTGCCTGGAGTGAGACGGCGGAGGGGGGCTACACCTTC.

V is TRBV5-1 and J is TRBJ1-5, with D perhaps matching TRBD1 (6 bases). Trimming cost V 4 bases and J 1 base, with 15 bases left between them. There are 16 residues in the CDR3. CDR1 and CDR2 (germline): SGHRS, YFSETQ. CDR3 in DNA: TGCGCCAGCAGCCCCGTGGGCACAGGGAGCAATCAGCCCCAGCATTTT. It specifies CASSPVGTGSNQPQHF.

The V call is TRBV27, the J call TRBJ1-2; D is unclear. The CDR3 runs 13 residues. The V and J ends lost 3 bases and 6 bases respectively, with 11 bases between them. Germline values: CDR1 MNHEY, CDR2 SMNVEV (reference sequence). The CDR3 DNA reads TGTGCCAGCAGTTTGGGCAGGTTGAATGGCTACACCTTC. Amino acids: CASSLGRLNGYTF.

The chain links TRBV6-4 to TRBJ2-1, with a possible D match to TRBD2 (6 bases). V lost 0 bases to trimming and J lost 10 bases, with 13 bases between them. Germline CDR1 MRHNA, CDR2 SNTAGT. This CDR3 spans 14 amino acids. The CDR3 here is CASSDSAGWGEQFF. The CDR3 coding sequence is TGTGCCAGCAGTGACTCGGCGGGATGGGGGGAGCAGTTCTTC.

The chain recombines TRBV11-3 with TRBJ1-2; 9 bases are a match to TRBD1. The CDR3 is 14 residues long. Germline CDR1 SGHNT, CDR2 YENEEA. The V and J ends lost 5 bases and 6 bases, in that order; junction bases with no gene match: 7. Written as DNA, the CDR3 is TGTGCCAGCAGCACTTATGGACAGGGGAATGGCTACACCTTC. This codes for CASSTYGQGNGYTF.

The rearrangement uses TRBV3-1 (or the pseudogene TRBV3-2) and TRBJ2-1, with 9 bases lining up with TRBD1. The J segment lost 5 bases and the V segment lost 4 bases, leaving 12 bases of the junction unmatched. The germline gives CDR1 LGHDT, CDR2 YNNKEL (reference sequence). The CDR3 totals 17 residues. The CDR3 protein is CASSRRRTGQGNNEQFF. The DNA of the CDR3 is TGTGCCAGCAGCCGAAGGAGAACGGGACAGGGTAACAATGAGCAGTTCTTC.

The chain combines TRBV9 with TRBJ2-1; 8 positions match TRBD2. CDR3 length equals 12 residues. The V gene end was trimmed by 0 bases and the J gene end by 10 bases; junction bases not matched to a gene: 0. From germline, CDR1 is SGDLS and CDR2 YYNGEE. The CDR3: CASSVGGGEQFF. The CDR3 DNA reads as TGTGCCAGCAGCGTAGGCGGGGGGGAGCAGTTCTTC. The full variable domain, its missing parts supplied by reference TRBV9 and TRBJ2-1, is DSGVTQTPKHLITATGQRVTLRCSPRSGDLSVYWYQQSLDQGLQFLIQYYNGEERAKGNILERFSAQQFPDLHSELNLSSLELGDSALYFCASSVGGGEQFFGPGTRLTVL.

This clone was detected a few times. This chain joins TRBV4-1 and TRBJ1-1; TRBD1 matches at 7 bases. The CDR3 extends over 16 amino acids. V lost 3 bases, J lost 1 base, and 8 bases stayed unmatched. The germline gives CDR1 MGHRA, CDR2 YSYEKL. The CDR3 here is CASSQVNRDRNTEAFF. CDR3 in DNA: TGCGCCAGCAGCCAGGTGAACCGGGACAGGAACACTGAAGCTTTCTTT.

The genes are TRBV27 and TRBJ2-5; D possibly corresponds to TRBD2 (6 bases). The ends were cut back, 0 bases at V and 1 base at J, with 21 bases in the middle. The CDR3 has 19 amino acids. CDR1 is MNHEY, CDR2 SMNVEV, per germline (reference sequence). This CDR3 is CASSLSNRAARDSQETQYF. The CDR3 DNA reads TGTGCCAGCAGTTTATCCAACAGAGCTGCCAGGGACTCCCAAGAGACCCAGTACTTC.

The chain links TRBV28 to TRBJ2-3; no clear D gene. The CDR3 length is 13 residues. V was trimmed by 6 bases and J by 2 bases, leaving 9 bases between them. Germline values: CDR1 MDHEN, CDR2 SYDVKM. The CDR3 DNA sequence: TGTGCCAGCAGCACAGAGTCCACAGATACGCAGTATTTT. Translation gives CASSTESTDTQYF.